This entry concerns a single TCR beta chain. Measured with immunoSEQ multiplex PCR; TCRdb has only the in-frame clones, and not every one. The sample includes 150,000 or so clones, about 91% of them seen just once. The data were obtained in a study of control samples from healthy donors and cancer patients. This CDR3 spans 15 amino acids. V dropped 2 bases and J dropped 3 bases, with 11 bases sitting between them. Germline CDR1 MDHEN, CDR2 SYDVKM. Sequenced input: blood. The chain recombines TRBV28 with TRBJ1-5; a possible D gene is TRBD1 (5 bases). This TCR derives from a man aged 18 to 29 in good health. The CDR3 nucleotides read TGTGCCAGCAGTTTAGGGACTCGAGCCAATCAGCCCCAGCATTTT. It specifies CASSLGTRANQPQHF.